The clone carrying this T cell receptor (beta chain) was picked up a small number of times. What it recognizes is unknown. Trimming removed 5 bases from V and 7 bases from J; junction bases left unmatched: 9. Germline CDR1 is DFQATT and CDR2 is SNEGSKA (reference sequence). The CDR3 is made up of 13 amino acids. This record comes from a study of vaccination and CD4 T cells after COVID-19. At the level of the study: The post-vaccine samples came a median approximately 72 days after dose two (range 14 to 241). For control cultures, the treatment was a CEFX pool, an HIV-1 Nef pool, or no peptide.

Treatment reported: approximately nine-day PBMC culture with coronavirus spike peptide pools or control peptides (ViraFEST assay). From the roughly 11-day cultures, CD4+ T cells were isolated by negative selection. Findings of the study overall: Convalescent patients studied were relatively few, and early post-infection timepoints were absent.

With the Oncomine TCR Beta short-read assay, DNA from cultured CD4+ T cells was sequenced. TCRdb analysed the PCR reads with MiXCR anew, one entry per CDR3 protein. The sample has 15,000 or so distinct CDR3 sequences, 39% seen once; the top ten hold 5.6%. The source of this sequence is a human donor who had recovered from COVID-19. This sample comprised CD4+ T cells from blood, cultured in vitro, obtained before SARS-CoV-2 vaccination. The V gene is TRBV20-1, the J gene TRBJ1-2, with 8 bases identical to TRBD1. The CDR3 DNA reads TGCAGTGCTCAAGCGGGCAGGGGGCTTGGCTACACCTTC. Translating it yields CSAQAGRGLGYTF.